The entry that follows covers one T cell receptor beta chain sequence. The donors were all Caucasian adults (living in Nashville, Tennessee). Each unsorted sample relied on roughly 90 million PBMCs as its source of genomic DNA. At deep level, the assay was performed. Method: immunoSEQ multiplex PCR; TCRdb's copy keeps in-frame clones and lacks some. The table records fewer than 700,000 clones, roughly 72% of them present only once. The data were taken from a study of shared clonotypes between healthy human individuals. Germline CDR1 and CDR2: SGHRS and YFSETQ. Trimming took 7 bases from V and 6 from J; bases not matched to a gene: 11. This CDR3 has 14 residues.

The chain links TRBV5-1 to TRBJ2-3, with TRBD2 identical over 7 bases. The TCR comes from a middle-aged woman in good health. Some clones in this sample may be carry-over from other donors' samples. The sequenced material came from PBMCs. This chain's CDR3 is CASSRAGEVDTQYF. DNA for the CDR3: TGCGCCAGCTCTAGGGCGGGAGAGGTGGATACGCAGTATTTT.